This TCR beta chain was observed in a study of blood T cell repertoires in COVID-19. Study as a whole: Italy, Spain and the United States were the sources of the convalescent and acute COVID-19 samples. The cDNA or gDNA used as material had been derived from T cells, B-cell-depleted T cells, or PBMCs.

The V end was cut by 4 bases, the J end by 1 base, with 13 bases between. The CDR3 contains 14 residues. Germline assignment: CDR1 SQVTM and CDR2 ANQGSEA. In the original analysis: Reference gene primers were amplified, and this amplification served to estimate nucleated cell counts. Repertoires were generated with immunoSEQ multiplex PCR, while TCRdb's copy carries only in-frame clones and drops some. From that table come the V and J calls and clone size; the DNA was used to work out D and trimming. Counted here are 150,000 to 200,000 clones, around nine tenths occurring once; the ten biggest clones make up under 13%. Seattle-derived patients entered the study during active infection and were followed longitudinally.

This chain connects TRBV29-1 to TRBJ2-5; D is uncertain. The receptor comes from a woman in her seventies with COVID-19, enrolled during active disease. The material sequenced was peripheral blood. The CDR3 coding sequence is TGCAGCGTTGGGGCAGGTACTGCCCAAGAGACCCAGTACTTC. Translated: CSVGAGTAQETQYF.